This is a list of T cell receptor beta chains from one sample in a study of shared clonotypes between healthy human individuals. Measured with immunoSEQ multiplex PCR; TCRdb has only the in-frame clones, and not every one. The data show more than 850,000 clones, approximately 80% seen once. Material: memory CD4+ T cells from PBMCs. The receptors stem from a man between 18 and 29 years old in good health. Some clones in this sample may be carry-over from other donors' samples. Both conserved end residues are trimmed from each CDR3. The order of the fields is J gene, clone size, V gene, D gene, CDR3 protein. The D gene is left open where the match is weak. The size field is filled for only some rows; it gives once, few, many or a size class.

TRBJ2-2,-,TRBV2,TRBD1,ASTPPRGQGVGELF
TRBJ1-2,few,TRBV6-6,TRBD1,ASSSKWTGSSGYT
TRBJ2-7,-,TRBV10-3,-,AITDRLFYEQY
TRBJ2-2,few,TRBV5-1,-,ASSERANTGELF
TRBJ1-1,few,TRBV5-1,TRBD1,ASSLVGGGNTEAF
TRBJ2-1,-,TRBV5-1,TRBD2,ASSSVAGGPSEQF
TRBJ2-7,once,TRBV5-8,-,ASSPTRWTEQY
TRBJ1-1,-,TRBV5-1,-,ASSLTGTEAF
TRBJ1-3,-,TRBV4-3,-,ASSQAPGASGNTIY
TRBJ2-2,few,TRBV5-1,-,ASSLADSWKTGELF
TRBJ2-7,-,TRBV5-1,-,ASSQGSSRTGEQY
TRBJ1-1,-,TRBV19,-,ASSIGQFEAF
TRBJ2-3,-,TRBV27,-,ASYPVGADTQY
TRBJ2-6,-,TRBV5-1,-,ASSRAEANVLT
TRBJ2-3,-,TRBV4-2,-,ASSQGSGSGGGTDTQY
TRBJ2-7,-,TRBV6-1,TRBD2,ASSEGRGLAGAWEQY
TRBJ2-7,-,TRBV28,-,ASSPAGGRYSYEQY
TRBJ1-3,-,TRBV4-1,-,ASSQGRGIGTIY
TRBJ2-4,-,TRBV5-1,-,ASSLDKNIQY
TRBJ1-5,many,TRBV9,-,ASSPTGEGFQPQH
TRBJ1-2,few,TRBV7-2,-,ASSLATGTYGYT
TRBJ2-2,-,TRBV9,-,ASSVVSNTGELF
TRBJ2-5,-,TRBV6-4,-,ASILVGPGGGRQETQY
TRBJ2-5,once,TRBV5-1,-,ASSLNWGQETQY
TRBJ1-1,-,TRBV28,-,ASSSPETTNTEAF
TRBJ2-3,-,TRBV9,TRBD2,ASSVGRGADTQY
TRBJ1-5,-,TRBV7-6,TRBD1,ASSLDGAGGDQPQH
TRBJ1-1,-,TRBV7-2,TRBD1,ASSPPLTGVEAF
TRBJ1-4,once,TRBV15,-,ATSREGAHEKLF